These 11 T cell receptor beta chains were all obtained from the same sample, sequenced in a study of shared clonotypes between healthy human individuals (TCRdb year 2020). CD8 naive samples consisted of CD45RO-negative cells that were positively selected for CCR7, yielding a CD45RA+CCR7+ population without TemRA cells. Library preparation used the immunoSEQ multiplex PCR assay. TCRdb obtained this table from immuneACCESS and retained in-frame rearrangements with V and J assigned. These tables miss some clones; where compared with another copy, unresolved V genes account for less than half of the shortfall, and the remainder is unexplained. In this sample the table shows about 700,000 clones, 92% of which occur a single time. Jointly, the top ten make up about 24% of the sample. The sample was naive CD8+ T cells sorted from blood. The cell subset or site label for this specimen denotes: CD45RA+CCR7+. Source of these receptors: a man between 25 and 39 years old in good health.

This clone was counted between two and nine times. The chain uses TRBV7-9 and TRBJ2-1; 8 bases map to TRBD2. The V gene's germline CDR1 is SEHNR and CDR2 FQNEAQ (reference sequence). J lost 9 bases, V lost 2 bases, and 9 bases had no gene match. CDR3 length: 15 amino acids. The CDR3 sequence: CASSLPITREGEQFF. In DNA, the CDR3 is TGTGCCAGCAGCTTACCTATAACCCGGGAGGGTGAGCAGTTCTTC.

This clone has just a few counts. The V and J genes are TRBV28 and TRBJ2-2; D is unresolved. Germline V lookup: CDR1 MDHEN, CDR2 SYDVKM. The V gene lost 6 bases and the J gene lost 3 bases, with 14 bases spanning the gap. This CDR3 spans 15 amino acids. CDR3 in amino acids: CASSLGQFYTGELFF. CDR3 in DNA: TGTGCCAGCAGCCTAGGGCAATTTTACACCGGGGAGCTGTTTTTT.

V gene TRBV9 combines with J gene TRBJ2-7; 9 bases map to TRBD2. From germline, CDR1 is SGDLS and CDR2 YYNGEE. The junction had 3 bases not matched to a gene; V was cut back by 2 bases and J by 3 bases. The CDR3 spans 14 residues. CDR3 protein: CASSVSGRSYEQYF. CDR3 in DNA: TGTGCCAGCAGCGTGAGCGGGAGGAGCTACGAGCAGTACTTC.

V is TRBV9 and J is TRBJ2-1; 10 nucleotides match TRBD1. V gave up 3 bases and J gave up 8 bases; unmatched junction bases: 17. CDR3 size: 18 residues. Germline loops: CDR1 SGDLS, CDR2 YYNGEE. For the CDR3, the DNA is TGTGCCAGCAGCGAGAGAGGGACAGGGGTTTTTAAGTTCGATGAGCAGTTCTTC. Translation gives CASSERGTGVFKFDEQFF.

The chain couples TRBV27 to TRBJ2-5; 11 nucleotides match TRBD2. V shed 6 bases, J shed 4 bases, and the junction held 7 bases outside the gene matches. This CDR3 has 15 amino acids. The germline CDR1 and CDR2 sequences are MNHEY and SMNVEV (reference sequence). The CDR3 nucleotides read TGTGCCAGCAGCTCTCTAGCGGGAGGTCCAGAGACCCAGTACTTC. Translated: CASSSLAGGPETQYF.

The rearrangement links TRBV4-1 to TRBJ2-1, with 7 bases matching TRBD2. V was pared by 5 bases and J by 6 bases, with 1 base of the junction left unmatched. The CDR3 has 12 amino acids. The germline V gene has CDR1 MGHRA and CDR2 YSYEKL. CDR3 nucleotide sequence: TGCGCCAGCAGCTCTAGCGGCAATGAGCAGTTCTTC. It translates to CASSSSGNEQFF.

The chain carries TRBV12-5 and TRBJ2-1; no clear D. Trimming shortened V by 3 bases and J by 5 bases, and 2 bases separated the two germline ends. This CDR3 comprises 11 residues. The germline gives CDR1 LGHNT, CDR2 FRNRAP. The CDR3 DNA reads TGTGCTAGTGGTTTAGACAATGAGCAGTTCTTC. Its translation is CASGLDNEQFF.

This clone has a single count. CDR3 nucleotides: TGTGCCACCAGCAGAGGACCCGGGACAGGGCAAGAGACCCAGTACTTC. Encoded protein: CATSRGPGTGQETQYF. The gene calls are TRBV15 and TRBJ2-5; 9 nucleotides line up with TRBD1. This CDR3 spans 16 amino acids. V trimming: 1 base; J trimming: 2 bases; junction bases outside the gene matches: 5. Germline values: CDR1 LNHNV, CDR2 YYDKDF (reference sequence). The variable domain in full, with the rest retrieved from reference TRBV15 and TRBJ2-5, is DAMVIQNPRYQVTQFGKPVTLSCSQTLNHNVMYWYQQKSSQAPKLLFHYYDKDFNNEADTPDNFQSRRPNTSFCFLDIRSPGLGDTAMYLCATSRGPGTGQETQYFGPGTRLLVL.

The genes are TRBV28 and TRBJ2-6; maybe TRBD1 (6 bases). This CDR3 comprises 19 residues. Trimming cost V 1 base and J 0 bases, with 16 bases left between them. Per germline, CDR1 MDHEN and CDR2 SYDVKM. The CDR3 DNA is TGTGCCAGCAGTTTATTCTACCCTCAGGACAGCTCTGGGGCCAACGTCCTGACTTTC. It yields the protein CASSLFYPQDSSGANVLTF.

The genes are TRBV27 and TRBJ2-5, with TRBD1 as a possible D gene (5 bases). Per the germline V gene, CDR1 is MNHEY and CDR2 is SMNVEV (reference sequence). Trimming stripped 1 base from V and 1 base from J, with 7 bases between. This CDR3 region has 14 residues. The CDR3 region has the DNA TGTGCCAGCAGTTTATTTCAGGGCCAAGAGACCCAGTACTTC. As protein: CASSLFQGQETQYF.

The CDR3 DNA follows: TGTGCCAGTAGTATATCCCGACAGGGGACCGGGGAGCTGTTTTTT. Amino acids: CASSISRQGTGELFF. V and J are TRBV19 and TRBJ2-2; 8 nucleotides line up with TRBD1. Per germline, CDR1 LNHDA and CDR2 SQIVND (reference sequence). V lost 2 bases, J lost 5 bases, and 4 bases stayed unmatched. The CDR3 is 15 amino acids.